A selection of T cell receptor beta chains follows, all from one sample in a study of T-cell reconstitution after alpha-beta-depleted transplantation in children. TCRdb redid the calling of the PCR reads with MiXCR, one entry per CDR3 protein. The data show roughly 300,000 distinct CDR3 sequences, under 13% seen once. The material was PBMCs from the stem cell graft donor, obtained from the stem cell graft. The receptor set was obtained from a human donor who donated a stem cell graft to a child with acute lymphoblastic leukemia. Each CDR3 is given with its conserved first and last residue. The D gene is left open where the match is weak. Clone sizes are given selectively: once, few, many, or a class where the clone is expanded.

V gene,J gene,clone size,D gene,CDR3 protein,CDR3 DNA
TRBV28,TRBJ2-1,few,NA,CASLSAGADDNEQFF,TGTGCCAGCCTTTCTGCGGGGGCGGACGACAATGAGCAGTTCTTC
TRBV20-1,TRBJ2-5,NA,NA,CSARKGSVTQYF,TGCAGTGCTAGGAAGGGGTCAGTGACCCAGTACTTC
TRBV29-1,TRBJ2-1,NA,TRBD2,CSVILSGRPYNEQFF,TGCAGCGTTATACTCAGCGGGAGGCCCTACAATGAGCAGTTCTTC
TRBV27,TRBJ2-5,many,TRBD2,CASSLSSGNTGTQYF,TGTGCCAGCAGTTTATCGAGCGGGAATACCGGGACCCAGTACTTC
TRBV2,TRBJ2-2,NA,NA,CASSGPAGVTGELFF,TGTGCCAGCAGTGGTCCGGCGGGCGTCACCGGGGAGCTGTTTTTT
TRBV27,TRBJ2-3,few,NA,CASSFGGANTDTQYF,TGTGCCAGCAGTTTCGGCGGGGCCAACACAGATACGCAGTATTTT
TRBV7-6,TRBJ1-5,NA,NA,CASSSQGYNQPQHF,TGTGCCAGCAGCTCCCAGGGATACAATCAGCCCCAGCATTTT
TRBV15,TRBJ1-5,few,NA,CATSVFYSNQPQHF,TGTGCCACCAGCGTCTTCTATAGCAATCAGCCCCAGCATTTT
TRBV5-1,TRBJ2-5,few,NA,CASSRDQQETQYF,TGCGCCAGCAGCCGTGACCAGCAAGAGACCCAGTACTTC
TRBV6-2/TRBV6-3,TRBJ2-7,few,TRBD2,CASSYYGLAGDEQYF,TGTGCCAGCAGTTACTACGGACTAGCGGGAGATGAGCAGTACTTC
TRBV7-9,TRBJ2-5,few,NA,CASSLLLIETQYF,TGTGCCAGCAGCTTATTACTCATTGAGACCCAGTACTTC
TRBV7-9,TRBJ2-7,few,TRBD2,CASSSDSGLAAYEQYF,TGTGCCAGCAGCTCGGACTCGGGACTAGCGGCCTACGAGCAGTACTTC
TRBV12-3/TRBV12-4,TRBJ2-5,NA,NA,CASSLWSFGSGLGETQYF,TGTGCCAGCAGTCTCTGGTCATTTGGCTCAGGATTGGGGGAGACCCAGTACTTC
TRBV5-6,TRBJ2-1,few,NA,CASSLYGSEFRNEQFF,TGTGCCAGCAGCTTGTACGGGAGTGAATTTCGGAATGAGCAGTTCTTC